The following is a T cell receptor (beta chain) sequence with its context. This specimen belongs to a study of blood T cell repertoires in COVID-19. In the original analysis: Estimates of nucleated cell counts were drawn from the amplification of reference gene primers. The protocol was immunoSEQ multiplex PCR, while the TCRdb copy is restricted to in-frame clones and leaves out a portion. V, J and clone size are those of that table, while D and trimming were read from the DNA. The sample lists 45,000 to 65,000 clones, around 86% occurring once. The receptor comes from a man in his forties or fifties with active COVID-19. Sample: peripheral blood.

In nucleotides, the CDR3 is TGTGCCTGGAGTCGCCGGGGAAAACTGTTTTTT. Its translation: CAWSRRGKLFF. V and J are TRBV30 and TRBJ1-4; unclear D gene. The germline V gene has CDR1 GTSNPN and CDR2 SVGIG (reference sequence). The CDR3 loop spans 11 amino acids. With 2 bases removed from V and 10 bases from J, the gap between germline ends came to 8 bases.